This is a list of T cell receptor beta chains from one sample in a study of blood T cell repertoires in COVID-19. Generated by immunoSEQ multiplex PCR, the TCRdb table keeps only in-frame clones and is missing some. Found here are 100,000 to 150,000 clones, 88% of them singletons; the top ten hold 1.2%. Sequenced: peripheral blood. The source is a woman of 80 years or more with acute or convalescent COVID-19. Each CDR3 is given without its conserved first and last residue.

v_gene,j_gene,len,CDR3aa
TRBV19,TRBJ1-5,14,ASSIGGASRNQPQH
TRBV27,TRBJ1-2,12,ASSPRGRNYGYT
TRBV5-1,TRBJ1-4,6,ASSSMF
TRBV6-5,TRBJ2-5,12,ASRPAGGSETQY
TRBV29-1,TRBJ1-4,12,SVGDREGDEKLF
TRBV12-3/TRBV12-4,TRBJ2-1,11,ASTLAGRDEQF
TRBV7-8,TRBJ2-7,13,ASSLARRGGLEQY
TRBV5-4,TRBJ1-2,12,ASSLDRGNYGYT
TRBV4-2,TRBJ2-7,13,ASSQGASGTYEQY
TRBV18,TRBJ1-3,14,ASSPDRPNSGNTIY
TRBV6-1,TRBJ2-5,14,ASSASGGRGGETQY
TRBV3-1/TRBV3-2,TRBJ2-7,13,ASSPRQAGAYEQY
TRBV7-3,TRBJ2-5,14,ASSLTVGGRGETQY
TRBV12-3/TRBV12-4,TRBJ1-3,11,ASTRQGGNTIY
TRBV15,TRBJ2-7,14,ATSRGRQGNQNEQY
TRBV5-1,TRBJ2-1,14,ASSPKQGFSYNEQF
TRBV4-2,TRBJ2-7,11,ASSLAGVNEQY
TRBV5-1,TRBJ2-5,13,ASSLRQGRVETQY
TRBV5-1,TRBJ1-2,12,ASSSGDRAGGYT
TRBV3-1/TRBV3-2,TRBJ1-3,13,ASSPGLRSGNTIY
TRBV7-3,TRBJ2-2,13,ASSLDSRNTGELF
TRBV19,TRBJ2-2,13,ASSIERGRTGELF
TRBV5-1,TRBJ1-6,11,ASSLGADSPLH
TRBV5-4,TRBJ2-7,12,ASSPGTVAYEQY
TRBV4-1,TRBJ1-2,14,ASSPLPTGTNYGYT
TRBV3-1/TRBV3-2,TRBJ1-1,14,ASSQTGGRGDTEAF
TRBV10-3,TRBJ1-2,12,AISERQGDYGYT
TRBV4-1,TRBJ2-3,12,ASSQVGSTDTQY
TRBV6-5,TRBJ1-4,12,ASSLQGREEKLF
TRBV10-3,TRBJ2-5,11,AISGADQETQY